A single sample gave rise to the 22 T cell receptor beta chains below, sequenced in a study of T-cell memory formation after mild COVID-19. MiXCR was run by TCRdb on the 5' RACE reads, yielding one entry per CDR3 protein. The table records more than 85,000 distinct CDR3 sequences, more than 9.5% of them present only once. Sample: PBMCs or a T cell subset sorted from them (not recorded which). The receptors were gathered from a man aged 18 to 30 who had mild COVID-19 (a few samples of this study predate the infection). Cell type and time point are not known.

This clonotype was recorded a few times. This chain uses TRBV6-5 with TRBJ1-1, with 7 nucleotides matching TRBD1. V lost 2 bases, J lost 12 bases, and 6 bases stayed unmatched. The germline V gene has CDR1 MNHEY and CDR2 SVGAGI. There are 12 residues in the CDR3. CDR3: CASSYGTAVPFF. The CDR3 region has the DNA TGTGCCAGCAGTTACGGGACAGCGGTGCCTTTCTTT.

This clonotype was seen a handful of times. The chain couples TRBV5-1 to TRBJ1-1; D is perhaps TRBD1 (6 bases). CDR1 is SGHRS, CDR2 YFSETQ, per germline. The CDR3 length is 14 residues. V was clipped by 1 base and J by 4 bases, with 11 bases between them. CDR3 amino acids: CASSLTGQITEAFF. In DNA, the CDR3 is TGCGCCAGCAGCTTGACAGGGCAGATCACTGAAGCTTTCTTT. Based on the CDR3 plus reference TRBV5-1 and TRBJ1-1, the full variable domain is KAGVTQTPRYLIKTRGQQVTLSCSPISGHRSVSWYQQTPGQGLQFLFEYFSETQRNKGNFPGRFSGRQFSNSRSEMNVSTLELGDSALYLCASSLTGQITEAFFGQGTRLTVV.

This clonotype has a handful of counts. The chain carries TRBV4-1 and TRBJ2-7, with no clear D. Trimming shortened V by 6 bases and J by 4 bases, and 13 bases separated the two germline ends. Germline CDR1 and CDR2: MGHRA and YSYEKL. The CDR3 is made up of 13 amino acids. CDR3 coding DNA: TGCGCCAGCAGTCCACAAGCGAATTACGAGCAGTACTTC. This gives the protein CASSPQANYEQYF.

The chain uses TRBV7-3 and TRBJ2-5; 7 bases match TRBD2. This CDR3 region has 15 residues. Germline CDR1 reads SGHTA; CDR2 reads FQGTGA. Trimming at V came to 4 bases and at J to 1 base, leaving 6 bases not matched to a gene. The CDR3 DNA reads as TGTGCCAGCAGCTCCTTTGGGGGGGGCCAAGAGACCCAGTACTTC. Protein sequence: CASSSFGGGQETQYF.

This clonotype occurred many times. This chain joins TRBV25-1 and TRBJ2-1; unclear D gene. The CDR3 is made up of 11 amino acids. Trimming left V 7 bases short and J 6 bases short, with 7 bases between. Germline CDR1 MGHDK, CDR2 SYGVNS. The CDR3: CASKGPNEQFF. CDR3 DNA: TGTGCCAGCAAAGGGCCCAATGAGCAGTTCTTC.

The chain carries TRBV4-3 and TRBJ1-4, with a tentative D call TRBD1 (5 bases). Per the germline V gene, CDR1 is LGHNA and CDR2 is YSLEER. Trimming stripped 1 base from V and 4 bases from J, with 25 bases between. This CDR3 spans 20 amino acids. In DNA form, the CDR3 reads TGCGCCAGCAGCCAAGTTCTCCCCAATCTCCGACGGGGCCTTAATGAAAAACTGTTTTTT. This codes for CASSQVLPNLRRGLNEKLFF.

This clonotype was observed a handful of times. The chain combines TRBV6-2 or TRBV6-3 with TRBJ2-7; TRBD2 matches 8 bases. Germline V gene sequence: CDR1 MNHEY, CDR2 SVGEGT. Germline trimming cut 5 bases from V and 2 bases from J; bases unmatched to any gene: 11. The CDR3 runs to 16 residues. As DNA, the CDR3 is TGTGCCAGCAGTCCCGGGAAAGCGGGGGCGCCCTACGAGCAGTACTTC. This encodes CASSPGKAGAPYEQYF.

A few counts support this clonotype. The V call is TRBV6-4, the J call TRBJ2-2; TRBD2 matches at 9 bases. Germline trimming cut 0 bases from V and 4 bases from J; bases unmatched to any gene: 6. Germline CDR1 MRHNA, CDR2 SNTAGT. The CDR3 has 17 residues. The CDR3 region is CASSDSSGGGATGELFF. The CDR3 DNA reads TGTGCCAGCAGTGACTCAAGCGGCGGGGGGGCCACCGGGGAGCTGTTTTTT.

This clonotype occurred many times. The chain is built from TRBV4-2 and TRBJ2-5, with D possibly matching TRBD2 (5 bases). The CDR3 spans 15 residues. Trimming pared 1 base from V and 2 bases from J, leaving 11 bases between. The germline CDR1 and CDR2 sequences are LGHNA and YNFKEQ. The CDR3 nucleotides are TGTGCCAGCAGCCAAGGAGTGCCGGGACAAGAGACCCAGTACTTC. As protein: CASSQGVPGQETQYF.

Ten or more counts support this clonotype. J is TRBJ2-7 and V is TRBV6-2 or TRBV6-3, with D tentatively TRBD1 (6 bases). Trimming left V 7 bases short and J 2 bases short, with 12 bases between. The CDR3 sequence is 13 residues long. Germline V gives CDR1 MNHEY, CDR2 SVGEGT. For the CDR3, the DNA is TGTGCCAGCAACTTGGACAGCCCCTACGAGCAGTACTTC. It yields the protein CASNLDSPYEQYF.

This clonotype was found once. The CDR3 DNA reads as TGCAGTGCTAGATTCCCCGGGGGCCACTACGAGCAGTACGTC. It yields the protein CSARFPGGHYEQYV. V is TRBV20-1 and J is TRBJ2-7; tentatively, D is TRBD1 or TRBD2 (6 bases each). The V end was cut by 2 bases, the J end by 3 bases, with 14 bases between. There are 14 residues in the CDR3. CDR1 is DFQATT, CDR2 SNEGSKA, per germline (reference sequence).

This clonotype was observed a handful of times. The V and J genes are TRBV4-1 and TRBJ1-4; 8 bases are shared with TRBD1. V dropped 8 bases and J dropped 6; count of bases not matched to a gene: 8. The CDR3 totals 14 residues. Germline V lookup: CDR1 MGHRA, CDR2 YSYEKL. The CDR3 reads CASLDRGRDEKLFF. Written as DNA, the CDR3 is TGCGCCAGCCTTGACAGGGGCCGAGATGAAAAACTGTTTTTT.

The sample holds a few counts of this clonotype. This chain links TRBV11-2 with TRBJ2-1; D unresolved. The V end was cut by 6 bases, the J end by 3 bases, with 15 bases between. The CDR3 consists of 15 residues. Germline-derived CDR1 and CDR2 are SGHAT and FQNNGV. The CDR3, as DNA: TGTGCCAGCAGAAGCTTATGGGTTGGCTACAATGAGCAGTTCTTC. Its protein product is CASRSLWVGYNEQFF.

This rearrangement joins TRBV4-1 to TRBJ1-1; TRBD1 might be the D (5 bases). V dropped 1 base and J dropped 5 bases, with 8 bases sitting between them. This CDR3 has 13 amino acids. Germline assignment: CDR1 MGHRA and CDR2 YSYEKL. The CDR3 spells CASSQGGATEAFF. The DNA for the CDR3 is TGCGCCAGCAGCCAAGGTGGGGCGACTGAAGCTTTCTTT.

This clonotype has a count of ten or more. V and J are TRBV14 and TRBJ2-3, with D perhaps matching TRBD2 (6 bases). The CDR3 contains 16 residues. Germline assignment: CDR1 SGHDN and CDR2 FVKESK. V lost 0 bases and J lost 4, with 14 bases in between. In DNA form, the CDR3 reads TGTGCCAGCAGCCAAGAAGATCGGGACTTCCCAGATACGCAGTATTTT. Its protein is CASSQEDRDFPDTQYF. The full variable domain, its missing parts supplied by reference TRBV14 and TRBJ2-3, is EAGVTQFPSHSVIEKGQTVTLRCDPISGHDNLYWYRRVMGKEIKFLLHFVKESKQDESGMPNNRFLAERTGGTYSTLKVQPAELEDSGVYFCASSQEDRDFPDTQYFGPGTRLTVL.

The rearrangement joins TRBV11-2 to TRBJ1-1; weak D call: TRBD1 (6 bases). Trimming took 5 bases from V and 8 from J, leaving 18 bases between them. The germline CDR1 and CDR2 sequences are SGHAT and FQNNGV. The CDR3 is 14 residues long. CDR3 protein: CASSVVGGAWEAFF. The CDR3 nucleotides read TGTGCCAGCAGCGTAGTTGGGGGCGCCTGGGAAGCTTTCTTT.

This clonotype has a count of ten or more. This chain links TRBV15 with TRBJ2-5; no definite D call. Between the trimmed V and J ends, which lost 1 base and 2 bases, there was a span of 11 bases. The length of the CDR3 is 15 residues. Germline loops: CDR1 LNHNV, CDR2 YYDKDF (reference sequence). CDR3 nucleotides: TGTGCCACCAGCAGAGTTGGGTCAGCTCAAGAGACCCAGTACTTC. Translated: CATSRVGSAQETQYF.

This clonotype was counted only a few times. The chain combines TRBV9 with TRBJ2-1; 8 bases agree with TRBD2. Germline CDR1 is SGDLS and CDR2 is YYNGEE. V shed 2 bases, J shed 8 bases, and the junction held 9 bases outside the gene matches. The length of the CDR3 is 15 residues. The DNA for the CDR3 is TGTGCCAGCAGCGTGACAACGGGGGGGCCCGATGAGCAGTTCTTC. Its protein is CASSVTTGGPDEQFF.

This clonotype was recorded a few times. V usage is TRBV19 and J usage is TRBJ1-1, with 10 bases matching TRBD1. The CDR3 has 13 residues. V shed 3 bases, J shed 8 bases, and the junction held 3 bases outside the gene matches. Germline V CDR1 and CDR2: LNHDA, SQIVND (reference sequence). CDR3 sequence reads: CASSIRQGAEAFF. The CDR3 DNA sequence: TGTGCCAGTAGTATTCGACAGGGGGCGGAAGCTTTCTTT. The full variable domain, rest sourced from reference TRBV19 and TRBJ1-1, is DGGITQSPKYLFRKEGQNVTLSCEQNLNHDAMYWYRQDPGQGLRLIYYSQIVNDFQKGDIAEGYSVSREKKESFPLTVTSAQKNPTAFYLCASSIRQGAEAFFGQGTRLTVV.

The chain links TRBV7-9 to TRBJ2-2; D may be TRBD1 (6 bases). CDR3 length: 15 residues. Germline values: CDR1 SEHNR, CDR2 FQNEAQ (reference sequence). Trimming took off 4 bases at V and 4 bases at J, with 13 bases between the two ends. The CDR3 region has the DNA TGTGCCAGCAGCTACCGGGACATTGGCACCGGGGAGCTGTTTTTT. It encodes CASSYRDIGTGELFF.

This clonotype was seen only a few times. The chain uses TRBV2 and TRBJ2-1; D gene ambiguous. Trimming pared 11 bases from V and 6 bases from J, leaving 11 bases between. CDR1 and CDR2 from the germline V gene are SNHLY and FYNNEI. CDR3 length: 11 residues. The CDR3 DNA sequence: TGTGCCCTGCTCGTCTCCAATGAGCAGTTCTTC. Its protein product is CALLVSNEQFF.

The gene calls are TRBV7-6 and TRBJ2-3, with 12 bases fitting TRBD2. The CDR3 covers 17 residues. The trim removed 5 bases at V and 5 bases at J, leaving 11 bases unmatched. The germline V gene encodes CDR1 SGHVS and CDR2 FNYEAQ. The chain's CDR3 is CASSAGTSGGKRDTQYF. Here the CDR3 DNA reads TGTGCCAGCAGCGCTGGCACTAGCGGGGGGAAGAGAGATACGCAGTATTTT.